Reported below is one T cell receptor beta chain. The data stem from a study of blood T cell repertoires in COVID-19. The cohort comprised adults aged about 18 to 100 years residing in some 24 US areas. The J segment lost 1 base and the V segment lost 3 bases, leaving 21 bases of the junction unmatched. The germline CDR1 and CDR2 sequences are KGHDR and SFDVKD. CDR3 size: 22 residues. Using immunoSEQ multiplex PCR, the repertoire was profiled, and TCRdb retains in-frame clones only, with some absent. The data contain more than 250,000 clones, around 91% of them singletons. What was sequenced was PBMCs or T cells enriched from blood (not recorded which). The gene calls are TRBV24-1 and TRBJ2-5, with 11 bases lining up with TRBD2. The sequence was collected from a woman under 30 with acute COVID-19. In nucleotides, the CDR3 is TGTGCCACCAGTGATGGAGACAGGGGCCGCACCTCTAGCGGGAGGTTCCAAGAGACCCAGTACTTC. Translating gives CATSDGDRGRTSSGRFQETQYF.